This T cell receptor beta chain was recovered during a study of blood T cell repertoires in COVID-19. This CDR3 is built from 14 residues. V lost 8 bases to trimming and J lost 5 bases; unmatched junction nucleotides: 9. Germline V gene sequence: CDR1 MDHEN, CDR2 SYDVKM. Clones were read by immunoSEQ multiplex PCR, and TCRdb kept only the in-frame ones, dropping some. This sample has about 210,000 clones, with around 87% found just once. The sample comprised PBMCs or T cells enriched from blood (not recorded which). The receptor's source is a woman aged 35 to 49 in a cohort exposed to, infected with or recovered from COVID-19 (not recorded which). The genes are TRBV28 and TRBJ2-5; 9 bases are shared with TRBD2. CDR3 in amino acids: CASRSGGSWETQYF. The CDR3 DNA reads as TGTGCCAGCCGGAGCGGGGGGAGCTGGGAGACCCAGTACTTC.